This note documents a single TCR beta chain sequence. The entry originates in a study of blood T cells in healthy people across ages. Looking at the study overall: Through template switching, about one barcoded beta molecule was captured per two T cells, as measured in model experiments.

Primed by a sample-barcoded 5' primer and a J-beta primer mix, a second PCR proceeded for about 6 to 11 cycles. TCRdb passed the 5' RACE reads through MiXCR, listing each CDR3 protein once. The top ten clones hold 7% to 9.5% of a sample with roughly 1,500,000 distinct CDR3 sequences, 42% of them seen once. Germline-derived CDR1 and CDR2 are SGHAT and FQNNGV. CDR3 size: 22 residues. The V and J ends lost 2 bases and 0 bases, in that order; junction bases with no gene match: 15. The sequence was collected from a young woman in good health. V is TRBV11-2 and J is TRBJ2-4; 14 bases align to TRBD2. Specimen: blood. The CDR3 DNA reads as TGTGCCAGCAGCTTAAATCGGGGACGAGGACTAGCGGGAGGAATAGCCAAAAACATTCAGTACTTC. As protein: CASSLNRGRGLAGGIAKNIQYF.